Below, 29 T cell receptor beta chains from the same sample are listed, as sequenced in a study of OX40 agonist ivuxolimab in advanced cancers. Measured with immunoSEQ multiplex PCR; TCRdb has only the in-frame clones, and not every one. The sample shows about 70,000 clones, around 80% of them seen only once. Sequenced here: CD4+ or CD8+ T cells sorted from blood, sampled in a trial of the OX40 agonist ivuxolimab. All receptors derive from an adult with an advanced solid tumor such as melanoma, head and neck, liver or kidney cancer.

The chain couples TRBV4-3 to TRBJ1-5; D is unclear. The CDR3 runs to 17 residues. V gave up 1 base and J gave up 0 bases, with 13 bases separating them. Germline loops: CDR1 LGHNA, CDR2 YSLEER. Here the CDR3 reads CASSQARGDYSNQPQHF. DNA for the CDR3: TGCGCCAGCAGCCAAGCTCGAGGCGACTATAGCAATCAGCCCCAGCATTTT.

The J gene is TRBJ1-6, the V gene TRBV6-5; TRBD1 aligns across 9 bases. This CDR3 has 16 amino acids. In germline, CDR1 is MNHEY, CDR2 SVGAGI. With V trimmed by 2 bases and J by 15 bases, 14 bases remained unmatched. The CDR3 is CASSYVRGGTGTLLHF. CDR3 nucleotides: TGTGCCAGCAGTTACGTAAGGGGGGGGACAGGGACTCTCCTCCACTTT.

The gene calls are TRBV19 and TRBJ1-1; D uncertain. Germline V lookup: CDR1 LNHDA, CDR2 SQIVND (reference sequence). The V end was cut by 5 bases, the J end by 0 bases, with 16 bases between. The CDR3 is made up of 16 amino acids. The CDR3 DNA sequence: TGTGCCAGTAGTCCCCTGCAGAGTAGCCTGAACACTGAAGCTTTCTTT. Residues: CASSPLQSSLNTEAFF.

V and J are TRBV11-3 and TRBJ1-2, with 7 bases aligning to TRBD1. The germline V gene has CDR1 SGHNT and CDR2 YENEEA. After removal of 3 bases from V and 7 bases from J, the junction contained 11 bases not matched to a gene. The CDR3 runs to 15 residues. DNA for the CDR3: TGTGCCAGCAGCTTTGACCCACAGGGGTTGAGTGGCTACACCTTC. This gives the protein CASSFDPQGLSGYTF.

The chain employs TRBV19 and TRBJ2-1, with 13 bases identical to TRBD2. Germline V gene data show CDR1 as LNHDA and CDR2 as SQIVND (reference sequence). The CDR3 sequence is 14 residues long. Trimming cost V 9 bases and J 6 bases; bases outside gene matches: 5. This chain's CDR3 is CASRGLAGINEQFF. CDR3 DNA: TGTGCCAGCAGGGGACTAGCGGGAATCAATGAGCAGTTCTTC.

This clone occurred a few times. The chain links TRBV6-6 to TRBJ2-7; possibly TRBD1 for D (5 bases). The germline CDR1 and CDR2 sequences are MNHNY and SVGAGI (reference sequence). The CDR3 runs 13 residues. Trimming took 0 bases from V and 3 from J, leaving 6 bases between them. The CDR3, as DNA: TGTGCCAGCAGTTACTCCAGGGACTACGAGCAGTACTTC. It specifies CASSYSRDYEQYF.

The chain combines TRBV7-3 with TRBJ2-2, with 11 bases aligning to TRBD2. The junction had 8 bases not matched to a gene; V was cut back by 0 bases and J by 5 bases. This CDR3 is built from 18 residues. Germline-derived CDR1 and CDR2 are SGHTA and FQGTGA. CDR3 sequence: CASSLTGLAGGGTGELFF. CDR3 DNA sequence: TGTGCCAGCAGCTTAACGGGCCTAGCGGGAGGAGGTACCGGGGAGCTGTTTTTT. The full variable domain, with the rest looked up from reference TRBV7-3 and TRBJ2-2, is GAGVSQTPSNKVTEKGKYVELRCDPISGHTALYWYRQSLGQGPEFLIYFQGTGAADDSGLPNDRFFAVRPEGSVSTLKIQRTERGDSAVYLCASSLTGLAGGGTGELFFGEGSRLTVL.

This clone showed up just a few times. The chain joins TRBV6-1 to TRBJ2-3; TRBD2 agrees at 11 bases. V shed 0 bases, J shed 4 bases, and the junction held 0 bases outside the gene matches. Looked up from germline, CDR1 is MNHNS and CDR2 is SASEGT. The CDR3 has 15 residues. This CDR3 is CASSEALAGADTQYF. CDR3 DNA: TGTGCCAGCAGTGAAGCACTAGCGGGAGCAGATACGCAGTATTTT.

About this clone itself: Other DNA sequences from this sample encode an identical CDR3 as well. The chain has TRBV6-6 and TRBJ1-3; D is unclear. Trimming pared 5 bases from V and 0 bases from J, leaving 8 bases between. Germline assignment: CDR1 MNHNY and CDR2 SVGAGI (reference sequence). The CDR3 consists of 14 residues. The CDR3 coding sequence is TGTGCCAGCAGTCTTATCGGCTCTGGAAACACCATATATTTT. It translates to CASSLIGSGNTIYF.

In its sample, this clone was seen a few times. This chain links TRBV7-7 with TRBJ1-5; TRBD1 is a possible D gene (5 bases). Trimming stripped 5 bases from V and 1 base from J, with 18 bases between. Per the germline V gene, CDR1 is SSHAT and CDR2 is FNYEAQ (reference sequence). The CDR3 is 17 residues long. CDR3 sequence reads: CASSQLPGGGSNQPQHF. CDR3 in DNA: TGTGCCAGCAGCCAACTTCCCGGGGGTGGCAGCAATCAGCCCCAGCATTTT.

This sequence joins TRBV6-5 and TRBJ1-5, with D possibly being TRBD1 (6 bases). Between the trimmed V and J ends, which lost 6 bases and 5 bases, there was a span of 17 bases. The CDR3 has 15 residues. Looked up from germline, CDR1 is MNHEY and CDR2 is SVGAGI. The CDR3 here is CASSTHGQNYQPQHF. The DNA for the CDR3 is TGTGCCAGCAGCACCCACGGACAGAATTATCAGCCCCAGCATTTT.

For the CDR3, the DNA is TGTGCCAGCAGCCAAGTTGAGGCAGGGGGCTACACCTTC. The encoded protein is CASSQVEAGGYTF. The rearrangement links TRBV14 to TRBJ1-2; a possible D gene is TRBD1 (5 bases). The CDR3 spans 13 residues. The V end was cut by 1 base, the J end by 8 bases, with 11 bases between. CDR1 and CDR2 (germline): SGHDN, FVKESK.

The V gene is TRBV15, the J gene TRBJ2-7, with 9 bases aligning to TRBD1. The V segment lost 0 bases and the J segment 4 bases; nucleotides outside the gene matches: 7. The CDR3 length is 16 residues. Germline-derived CDR1 and CDR2 are LNHNV and YYDKDF (reference sequence). The CDR3 nucleotides are TGTGCCACCAGCAGAGATGGAGGGACAGGGTCTTACGAGCAGTACTTC. This gives the protein CATSRDGGTGSYEQYF.

J is TRBJ2-7 and V is TRBV18; TRBD1 agrees at 7 bases. Germline V gene data show CDR1 as KGHSH and CDR2 as LQKENI. Trimming at V came to 2 bases and at J to 5 bases, leaving 6 bases not matched to a gene. This CDR3 has 14 amino acids. CDR3 nucleotides: TGTGCCAGCTCACCAACAGGGGTCGGAAACGAGCAGTACTTC. This translates into CASSPTGVGNEQYF.

The chain uses TRBV11-2 and TRBJ1-2; 7 nucleotides align to TRBD1. In germline, CDR1 is SGHAT, CDR2 FQNNGV. Unmatched junction bases numbered 2, after V lost 4 bases and J lost 6 bases. The CDR3 spans 12 residues. This CDR3 reads CASSSGGDGYTF. Here the CDR3 DNA reads TGTGCCAGCAGCTCAGGGGGGGATGGCTACACCTTC.

V and J are TRBV13 and TRBJ1-4; TRBD1 is a possible D gene (5 bases). There are 14 residues in the CDR3. Germline CDR1 and CDR2: PRHDT and FYEKMQ (reference sequence). V was pared by 6 bases and J by 5 bases, with 13 bases between. CDR3 loop: CASSLRGPNEKLFF. The CDR3 DNA is TGTGCCAGCAGTCTCCGGGGACCAAATGAAAAACTGTTTTTT. Full variable domain (outside the CDR3, taken from reference TRBV13 and TRBJ1-4): AAGVIQSPRHLIKEKRETATLKCYPIPRHDTVYWYQQGPGQDPQFLISFYEKMQSDKGSIPDRFSAQQFSDYHSELNMSSLELGDSALYFCASSLRGPNEKLFFGSGTQLSVL.

The rearrangement uses TRBV11-2 and TRBJ2-3, with 8 bases that match TRBD2. V lost 5 bases, J lost 4 bases, and 8 bases stayed unmatched. This CDR3 has 15 amino acids. CDR1 is SGHAT and CDR2 is FQNNGV in the germline V gene. The CDR3 DNA is TGTGCCAGCAGCCGAGCGGGAGTTGGGGCAGATACGCAGTATTTT. The encoded protein is CASSRAGVGADTQYF.

This chain uses TRBV4-1 with TRBJ2-5, with no clear D. The CDR3 is 15 residues long. V gave up 1 base and J gave up 5 bases, with 14 bases separating them. From germline, CDR1 is MGHRA and CDR2 YSYEKL. The CDR3 coding sequence is TGCGCCAGCAGCCAAGGAGGTGGTATGCTTGAGACCCAGTACTTC. Translating it yields CASSQGGGMLETQYF.

The chain employs TRBV7-2 and TRBJ1-2; TRBD1 matches at 9 bases. This CDR3 contains 15 residues. CDR1 is SGHTA and CDR2 is FQGNSA in the germline V gene. The J segment lost 4 bases and the V segment lost 5 bases, leaving 8 bases of the junction unmatched. In DNA, the CDR3 is TGTGCCAGCAGCATCACCGGGACAGGGTTCTATGGCTACACCTTC. It codes for CASSITGTGFYGYTF.

The chain is built from TRBV10-3 and TRBJ1-1; weak D call: TRBD1 (6 bases). Germline V lookup: CDR1 ENHRY, CDR2 SYGVKD. The CDR3 covers 14 residues. Between the trimmed V and J ends, which lost 8 bases and 3 bases, there was a span of 16 bases. CDR3 amino acids: CAISGSGADTEAFF. CDR3 sequence (DNA): TGTGCCATCTCTGGCTCGGGGGCTGACACTGAAGCTTTCTTT.

Concerning this clone: One end of the junction fails to match germline, which may point to a read error. CDR3 nucleotide sequence: TGTACCAGCAGAAGGACAGGGTTTGGAAACACCATATATTTT. This gives the protein CTSRRTGFGNTIYF. J is TRBJ1-3 and V is TRBV6-5; 8 positions match TRBD1. CDR1 is MNHEY and CDR2 is SVGAGI in the germline V gene. The CDR3 length is 14 residues.

This clone was counted a single time. The genes are TRBV2 and TRBJ2-3, with a tentative D call TRBD1 (5 bases). V was trimmed by 8 bases and J by 4 bases, leaving 10 bases between them. The CDR3 runs 12 residues. CDR1 SNHLY and CDR2 FYNNEI come from the germline V gene. The CDR3 nucleotides are TGTGCCAGCGGCAAAGGGGCAGATACGCAGTATTTT. Translated: CASGKGADTQYF. The full variable domain, with the rest looked up from reference TRBV2 and TRBJ2-3, is EPEVTQTPSHQVTQMGQEVILRCVPISNHLYFYWYRQILGQKVEFLVSFYNNEISEKSEIFDDQFSVERPDGSNFTLKIRSTKLEDSAMYFCASGKGADTQYFGPGTRLTVL.

The chain uses TRBV6-6 and TRBJ1-5; D ambiguous. The germline CDR1 and CDR2 sequences are MNHNY and SVGAGI (reference sequence). The CDR3 has 14 residues. V was cut by 6 bases and J by 0 bases, with 9 bases left in between. The CDR3 protein is CASSKTNSNQPQHF. The CDR3 DNA follows: TGTGCCAGCAGCAAGACAAATAGCAATCAGCCCCAGCATTTT.

V gene TRBV29-1 combines with J gene TRBJ2-5, with TRBD2 matching over 7 bases. Trimming took 1 base from V and 5 from J; bases not matched to a gene: 1. This CDR3 contains 12 residues. Germline V lookup: CDR1 SQVTM, CDR2 ANQGSEA. CDR3 residues: CSVEVGGETQYF. The DNA of the CDR3 is TGCAGCGTTGAAGTCGGGGGGGAGACCCAGTACTTC.

The rearrangement joins TRBV7-3 to TRBJ2-3, with D hard to call. Germline assignment: CDR1 SGHTA and CDR2 FQGTGA. The CDR3 is 13 amino acids. The V gene lost 4 bases and the J gene lost 0 bases, with 5 bases spanning the gap. The CDR3 sequence is CASSSHSTDTQYF. As DNA, the CDR3 is TGTGCCAGCAGCTCCCATAGCACAGATACGCAGTATTTT.

In nucleotides, the CDR3 is TGTGCCAGCAGCTTGGCCTCAGTTAGCGGTCACACCGGGGAGCTGTTTTTT. It specifies CASSLASVSGHTGELFF. The rearrangement links TRBV5-5 to TRBJ2-2, with a weak D call TRBD2 (6 bases). V lost 0 bases, J lost 3 bases, and 15 bases lay in between. The CDR3 runs 17 residues. Germline V gene lookup returns CDR1 SGHKS and CDR2 YYEKEE (reference sequence).

The V call is TRBV15, the J call TRBJ2-3; 11 bases agree with TRBD2. The CDR3 length is 17 residues. V gave up 2 bases and J gave up 2 bases; unmatched junction bases: 6. Germline V gene data show CDR1 as LNHNV and CDR2 as YYDKDF (reference sequence). This CDR3 reads CATSRLLAGGSTDTQYF. The CDR3 bases are TGTGCCACCAGCAGACTCCTAGCGGGAGGATCCACAGATACGCAGTATTTT. Based on the CDR3 plus reference TRBV15 and TRBJ2-3, the full variable domain is DAMVIQNPRYQVTQFGKPVTLSCSQTLNHNVMYWYQQKSSQAPKLLFHYYDKDFNNEADTPDNFQSRRPNTSFCFLDIRSPGLGDTAMYLCATSRLLAGGSTDTQYFGPGTRLTVL.

The CDR3 reads CASSQGEGTGDEKLFF. CDR3 coding DNA: TGTGCCAGCAGCCAAGGGGAAGGGACAGGGGATGAAAAACTGTTTTTT. The chain combines TRBV4-2 with TRBJ1-4; TRBD1 aligns across 10 bases. From germline, CDR1 is LGHNA and CDR2 YNFKEQ. Trimming removed 1 base from V and 6 bases from J; junction bases left unmatched: 5. The CDR3 loop spans 16 amino acids.

The chain is built from TRBV29-1 and TRBJ1-1; D is uncertain. This CDR3 is 12 amino acids long. Germline CDR1 is SQVTM and CDR2 is ANQGSEA. V lost 6 bases and J 0 bases, leaving 8 bases between the germline ends. CDR3 bases: TGCAGCGTAGGGTTTTTGAACACTGAAGCTTTCTTT. This codes for CSVGFLNTEAFF. Filled out from reference TRBV29-1 and TRBJ1-1, the complete variable domain reads SAVISQKPSRDICQRGTSLTIQCQVDSQVTMMFWYRQQPGQSLTLIATANQGSEATYESGFVIDKFPISRPNLTFSTLTVSNMSPEDSSIYLCSVGFLNTEAFFGQGTRLTVV.